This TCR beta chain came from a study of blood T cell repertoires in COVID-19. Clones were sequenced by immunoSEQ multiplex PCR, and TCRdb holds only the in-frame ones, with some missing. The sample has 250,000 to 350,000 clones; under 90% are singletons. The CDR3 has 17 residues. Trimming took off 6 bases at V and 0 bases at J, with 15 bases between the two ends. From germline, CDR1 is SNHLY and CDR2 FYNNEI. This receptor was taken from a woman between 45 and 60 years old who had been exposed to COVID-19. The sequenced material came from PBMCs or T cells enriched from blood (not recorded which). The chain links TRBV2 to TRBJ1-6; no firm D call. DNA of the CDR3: TGTGCCAGCAGCGGTACAGAGAACTCCTCCTATAATTCACCCCTCCACTTT. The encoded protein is CASSGTENSSYNSPLHF.